The TCR beta chain described here comes from a study of T cells in Graves' hyperthyroidism and ophthalmopathy. General study results and limits: The blood repertoire included most of the expanded thyroid clonotypes above 0.001. Ophthalmopathy was predicted by the model a median of approximately 6 months ahead of onset.

Researchers took RNA transcripts and amplified the TCR beta CDR3 regions from them. When the TCR CDR3 underwent first-round RT-PCR, the HTBI primer set was used. Each CDR3 protein gets one entry after TCRdb re-called the multiplex PCR reads with MiXCR. The sample comprises roughly 500,000 distinct CDR3 sequences, approximately 25% of which are singletons, and roughly 10% rests with the top ten. This clonotype was observed at least ten times. Its antigen is undetermined. Disease duration was under 3 months in the ophthalmopathy patients, who also had a Clinical Activity Score of at least 3 and a NOSPECS grade of at least 4. From less than 13 ml of fresh peripheral blood, PBMCs were isolated. Germline loops: CDR1 MNHNS, CDR2 SASEGT. The CDR3 extends over 13 amino acids. V lost 6 bases and J 3 bases, leaving 11 bases between the germline ends.

This sequence was found in a woman between 25 and 40 years old with Graves' ophthalmopathy. The rearrangement joins TRBV6-1 to TRBJ1-1, with D unresolved. Sequencing was carried out using blood. This CDR3 reads CASRQIKDTEAFF. The DNA of the CDR3 is TGTGCCAGCAGGCAGATCAAGGACACTGAAGCTTTCTTT.